This T cell receptor (beta chain) was recorded in a study of blood T cells in healthy people across ages (dated by TCRdb to between 2014 and 2017). As for the study more broadly: In model experiments, roughly one uniquely barcoded TCR beta cDNA molecule per two T cells was captured by template switching. The donors were split into four age groups: young (average around 15 years), middle-aged (roughly 42), aged (about 62) and long-lived (about 74). Donors of different ages were randomly distributed across sequencing lanes to avoid experimental bias. The study measured age-related changes in TCR beta repertoire diversity using deep sequencing normalized with unique cDNA molecular identifiers. Using the same blood draw, the study looked at two additional independent replicas of 1 million unique cDNA reads for two donors, one aged 18 to 30 and the other aged 80 or older.

The germline V gene (reference sequence) yields DFQATT for CDR1 and SNEGSKA for CDR2. The CDR3 measures 16 amino acids from cysteine to phenylalanine. Just CDR3 DNA is preserved here, 48 bases in frame from base 1. For this chain, trimming is 2 bases at the V end and 5 bases at the J end, and the number of junction bases without a gene match is 11. Overall results and qualifications from the work: Estimates of total diversity based on one million sequenced T cells were regarded as lower bounds and as underestimates. The CMV infection status of donors was not known, potentially confounding age-related changes in expanded clonotypes. A strong correlation was found between observed TCR beta diversity and the percentage of naive T cells measured by flow cytometry. Observed TCR beta diversity per million T cells fell roughly linearly with age, and a significant reduction was already apparent by age around 40. Because profiling used bulk unsorted PBMCs, naive and antigen-experienced compartments could not be compared conclusively. The long-lived group showed more naive CD4+ T cells, fewer expanded clones and increased TCR diversity than the aged group, suggesting age selection.

As regards this clonotype: Its antigen is still unknown. Qualities for individual bases were not recorded, and no much larger clone is one base off.

The donors were 40 or so Caucasian individuals from Russia, aged roughly 6 to 100 years, who were systemically healthy. Each donor gave around 9 milliliters of peripheral blood, collected into EDTA-treated Vacutainer tubes. Ficoll-Paque density-gradient centrifugation was used to isolate PBMCs, with at least 7 million per sample. Trizol reagent was used to extract total RNA from PBMCs, with at least 5.5 micrograms per sample. The percentages of naive CD45RAhigh/CD27high T cells were determined by flow cytometry on a PBMC aliquot from every donor. Libraries were prepared through 5' RACE. Sequencer: Illumina HiSeq 2500. A second roughly 6 to 12 cycle PCR used a sample-barcoded 5' primer and a J-beta primer mix. Each TCR beta cDNA molecule received a unique molecular identifier from a template-switch 5' adaptor carrying 12 random nucleotides. At least 2.5 million CDR3-containing paired-end reads were obtained from each sample. First-strand cDNA was synthesized from all RNA with the Mint cDNA synthesis kit, primed by a TRBC-specific oligonucleotide. All cDNA was treated with uracil-DNA glycosylase and then went through a first 18-cycle PCR with the universal primers M1SS and BC2_uni_R. The published analysis was carried out like this. For normalization, 1 million high-quality reads, each with a distinct molecular identifier, were randomly selected from each sample. Instead of being binned into consensus sequences, reads with shared molecular identifiers were discarded. MiTCR, run with a Q25 quality threshold and the strictest error-elimination algorithm, handled CDR3 identification, clonotype clustering and error correction. A nonparametric unseen species model with Euler transformation was used to estimate a lower bound on total TCR beta diversity. Using fastp trimming at Q25 and MiXCR clonotype assembly, TCRdb reanalyzed the public sequencing data and kept in-frame beta chains. Each CDR3 protein gets just one entry, which takes the most common genes and DNA from the rows behind it. TCRdb, rather than the study authors, made the V and J calls. The sample profile shows some 900,000 distinct CDR3 sequences; around 48% of them were found once. The ten largest clonotypes hold over 10% of the sample.

The material sequenced was blood. The V and J segments used are TRBV20-1 and TRBJ2-3, with 9 bases in between that match TRBD2. The receptor's source is a man aged 25-40 years in good health. The CDR3 in this case is CSARPVPGLAKDTQYF. The sequenced DNA is TGCAGTGCTAGACCGGTTCCGGGACTAGCAAAAGATACGCAGTATTTT.